One sample yielded the 15 T cell receptor beta chains listed below, sequenced in a study of cytomegalovirus exposure and HLA in healthy donors. The PCR contained 60 Vbeta and 13 Jbeta primers. Repertoires were generated with immunoSEQ multiplex PCR, while TCRdb's copy carries only in-frame clones and drops some. The sample lists more than 90,000 clones, more than 70% occurring once. Sequencing used PBMCs. All receptors derive from a young man in good health and CMV-seronegative.

The chain carries TRBV7-9 and TRBJ1-4; D is perhaps TRBD1 (6 bases). V was shortened by 1 base and J by 7 bases, with 16 bases between the two germline ends. Per the germline V gene, CDR1 is SEHNR and CDR2 is FQNEAQ (reference sequence). CDR3 length: 16 residues. The CDR3 DNA reads as TGTGCCAGCAGCTTAGGGACAGCTCTAAAGGTTGAAAAACTGTTTTTT. Its translation: CASSLGTALKVEKLFF.

This rearrangement joins TRBV7-9 to TRBJ2-2; no definite D call. The CDR3 is 13 residues long. The germline V and J ends were trimmed by 5 bases and 8 bases, with 12 bases remaining between them. Germline V CDR1 and CDR2: SEHNR, FQNEAQ (reference sequence). For the CDR3, the DNA is TGTGCCAGCAGCCCCCCTAGAAAGGGGGAGCTGTTTTTT. It encodes CASSPPRKGELFF.

The chain combines TRBV7-2 with TRBJ2-1, with a weak D call TRBD1 (5 bases). This CDR3 comprises 13 residues. Germline CDR1 and CDR2: SGHTA and FQGNSA. Trimming stripped 0 bases from V and 10 bases from J, with 10 bases between. The CDR3 DNA sequence: TGTGCCAGCAGCTTAGCGGAAGGGGTAGAGCAGTTCTTC. Protein product: CASSLAEGVEQFF.

This clone showed up just a few times. The chain links TRBV5-1 to TRBJ1-1; 9 bases fit TRBD1. The CDR3 has 15 amino acids. The V and J ends lost 2 bases and 3 bases, in that order; junction bases with no gene match: 5. Germline V gene lookup returns CDR1 SGHRS and CDR2 YFSETQ. The CDR3 DNA is TGCGCCAGCAGCTTTGAACAGGGGGCCTACACTGAAGCTTTCTTT. This gives the protein CASSFEQGAYTEAFF.

The count of this clone is one. The CDR3 DNA sequence: TGCAGCGCCCGCCAACTAGCGGGGGAAGAGACCCAGTACTTC. Residues: CSARQLAGEETQYF. This rearrangement joins TRBV29-1 to TRBJ2-5; 11 nucleotides align to TRBD2. With V trimmed by 7 bases and J by 3 bases, 7 bases remained unmatched. CDR3 length equals 14 residues. Germline V gene sequence: CDR1 SQVTM, CDR2 ANQGSEA.

The rearrangement joins TRBV4-1 to TRBJ2-5, with D tentatively TRBD2 (5 bases). This CDR3 contains 15 residues. Per germline, CDR1 MGHRA and CDR2 YSYEKL. Trimming stripped 0 bases from V and 5 bases from J, with 13 bases between. The CDR3 DNA follows: TGCGCCAGCAGCCAAGATCACGGGAAAGGGGAGACCCAGTACTTC. It translates to CASSQDHGKGETQYF.

The chain employs TRBV7-2 and TRBJ2-3; maybe TRBD2 (6 bases). Germline CDR1 SGHTA, CDR2 FQGNSA. The CDR3 extends over 12 amino acids. The V end was cut by 3 bases, the J end by 7 bases, with 8 bases between. CDR3 loop: CASSLEGYTQYF. The CDR3 nucleotides are TGTGCCAGCAGCTTGGAGGGGTATACGCAGTATTTT.

The chain couples TRBV6-5 to TRBJ2-3; perhaps TRBD1 as D (6 bases). Trimming took 7 bases from V and 4 from J, leaving 18 bases between them. CDR1 and CDR2 from the germline V gene are MNHEY and SVGAGI. The CDR3 has 15 amino acids. CDR3 loop: CASIPTQGRPDTQYF. The CDR3 nucleotides read TGTGCCAGCATCCCAACTCAGGGGCGTCCAGATACGCAGTATTTT.

V is TRBV9 and J is TRBJ2-5, with 9 nucleotides matching TRBD1. The germline V gene encodes CDR1 SGDLS and CDR2 YYNGEE. The CDR3 contains 13 residues. The V gene end was trimmed by 4 bases and the J gene end by 4 bases; junction bases not matched to a gene: 2. The CDR3 coding sequence is TGTGCCAGCAGCCGACAGGGGGGAGAGACCCAGTACTTC. Amino acid sequence: CASSRQGGETQYF.

The chain employs TRBV30 and TRBJ1-2, with D maybe TRBD1 (6 bases). From germline, CDR1 is GTSNPN and CDR2 SVGIG (reference sequence). Trimming took 4 bases from V and 5 from J, leaving 14 bases between them. This CDR3 contains 13 residues. The CDR3 is CAWTRGGNYGYTF. The CDR3 nucleotides read TGTGCCTGGACCCGAGGGGGAAATTATGGCTACACCTTC.

The rearrangement joins TRBV7-3 to TRBJ2-2; the D gene is possibly TRBD2 (5 bases). Germline V gene data show CDR1 as SGHTA and CDR2 as FQGTGA. This CDR3 comprises 16 residues. V shed 8 bases and J shed 0 bases, with 16 bases lying between them. As DNA, the CDR3 is TGTGCCAGCTCCTTGACCCCCGGGGCGAACACCGGGGAGCTGTTTTTT. Its protein product is CASSLTPGANTGELFF. Supplemented by reference TRBV7-3 and TRBJ2-2, the full variable domain reads GAGVSQTPSNKVTEKGKYVELRCDPISGHTALYWYRQSLGQGPEFLIYFQGTGAADDSGLPNDRFFAVRPEGSVSTLKIQRTERGDSAVYLCASSLTPGANTGELFFGEGSRLTVL.

The chain is built from TRBV9 and TRBJ2-7; 9 nucleotides align to TRBD2. J was trimmed by 3 bases and V by 2 bases; bases with no gene match: 3. Looked up from germline, CDR1 is SGDLS and CDR2 is YYNGEE. This CDR3 has 14 amino acids. The CDR3 sequence is CASSVASGNYEQYF. Written as DNA, the CDR3 is TGTGCCAGCAGCGTCGCTAGCGGGAACTACGAGCAGTACTTC.

CDR3 nucleotide sequence: TGTGCCAGCAGCCAAGAGATGCGGCGGGACTACAATGAGCAGTTCTTC. Translated, it gives CASSQEMRRDYNEQFF. The chain carries TRBV4-2 and TRBJ2-1, with a weak D call TRBD2 (6 bases). Germline CDR1 and CDR2: LGHNA and YNFKEQ. The CDR3 covers 16 residues. V was shortened by 0 bases and J by 3 bases, with 12 bases between the two germline ends.

The chain combines TRBV19 with TRBJ2-7; the match to TRBD2 covers 8 bases. J was trimmed by 5 bases and V by 5 bases; bases with no gene match: 11. The CDR3 covers 15 residues. In germline, CDR1 is LNHDA, CDR2 SQIVND (reference sequence). CDR3 sequence reads: CASSETGTRTDEQYF. The CDR3 nucleotides read TGTGCCAGTAGTGAAACCGGGACTAGGACCGACGAGCAGTACTTC.

The chain uses TRBV10-3 and TRBJ2-1, with 8 bases that match TRBD1. The CDR3 extends over 13 amino acids. With V trimmed by 6 bases and J by 3 bases, 1 base remained unmatched. The germline V gene has CDR1 ENHRY and CDR2 SYGVKD. The CDR3 region has the DNA TGTGCCATCAGGGACAGGGACTACAATGAGCAGTTCTTC. Translation gives CAIRDRDYNEQFF.